This is a list of T cell receptor beta chains from one sample in a study of beta chain features in type 1 diabetes. Clones were sequenced by immunoSEQ multiplex PCR, and TCRdb holds only the in-frame ones, with some missing. The table lists 600,000 or so clones, about 14% of them singletons. The sample comprised naive CD4+ T cells from blood. The receptors originated from a man younger than 35 with type 1 diabetes. CDR3s include the opening cysteine and the closing phenylalanine or tryptophan. A D gene is named only where the DNA matches it firmly. Clone size is stated in some rows and not others, as once, few, many or a class when expanded.

cdr3_nt cdr3_aa d_call j_call clone_size v_call
TGTGCCAGCAGTCTTAAACTGACCGGGGAGCTGTTTTTT CASSLKLTGELFF NA TRBJ2-2 few TRBV28
TGTGCCTGGAGCACACAGGGACATGAGCAGTTCTTC CAWSTQGHEQFF NA TRBJ2-1 NA TRBV30
TGTGCCTGGAGTGTAGAACAGCTGTACTACGAGCAGTACTTC CAWSVEQLYYEQYF NA TRBJ2-7 few TRBV30
TGTGCCAGCAGTTACGGCGGGGTATCCTACGAGCAGTACTTC CASSYGGVSYEQYF NA TRBJ2-7 NA TRBV6-5
TGTGCCAGCAGCCCCGCCGGGAACTATGGCTACACCTTC CASSPAGNYGYTF NA TRBJ1-2 NA TRBV7-2
TGTGCCAGTAGTATAAGGAGGGGCAGCGAAAAACTGTTTTTT CASSIRRGSEKLFF NA TRBJ1-4 few TRBV19
TGTGCCAGCAGCGGATGGACAGGGGGCGGGCAGCCCCAGCATTTT CASSGWTGGGQPQHF TRBD1 TRBJ1-5 few TRBV5-6
TGTGCCAGCAGTTTAGGGGGGCTTGTCAACAATGAGCAGTTCTTC CASSLGGLVNNEQFF NA TRBJ2-1 few TRBV28
TGTGCCAGCAGCCCCCGGGTTGAGAGAAGGGATACGCAGTATTTT CASSPRVERRDTQYF NA TRBJ2-3 NA TRBV7-2
TGTGCCTGTTCTGGTCCAGGGACTAAAAATCAGCCCCAGCATTTT CACSGPGTKNQPQHF NA TRBJ1-5 NA TRBV30
TGTGCCAGCAGTGAATACCCTCGGGGATCTGGCTACACCTTC CASSEYPRGSGYTF NA TRBJ1-2 NA TRBV25-1
TGTGCCAGCAGCTTAGGTACGGCTAGCGGGAGCGAGAGTGAGCAGTTCTTC CASSLGTASGSESEQFF TRBD2 TRBJ2-1 NA TRBV11-3
TGTGCCAGCAGCTGGTCGGGGAGGGGAACAGATACGCAGTATTTT CASSWSGRGTDTQYF TRBD2 TRBJ2-3 NA TRBV6-5
TGTGCCAGCAGCCCTTCGGTAAATTCCAATGAGCAGTTCTTC CASSPSVNSNEQFF NA TRBJ2-1 few TRBV7-9
TGCAGTGCTAGTACCCGATACGAGCAGTACTTC CSASTRYEQYF NA TRBJ2-7 few TRBV20-1
TGTGCCAGCAGCTCATCCAATTCACCCCTCCACTTT CASSSSNSPLHF NA TRBJ1-6 few TRBV5-4
TGTGCCAGCACGACAGGACAAGAGACCCAGTACTTC CASTTGQETQYF NA TRBJ2-5 NA TRBV2
TGTGCCATCAGTGGGGCTGGGGCAGGGGACTCCTACAATGAGCAGTTCTTC CAISGAGAGDSYNEQFF NA TRBJ2-1 NA TRBV10-3
TGTGCCAGCCTTTTCTACAATGAGCAGTTCTTC CASLFYNEQFF NA TRBJ2-1 NA TRBV28
TGTGCCAGCAGCCTACTAGCGGGGTATTACAATGAGCAGTTCTTC CASSLLAGYYNEQFF TRBD2 TRBJ2-1 few TRBV9
TGCAGCGTGTCCGGGACAGCATTAGGGGGCTACACCTTC CSVSGTALGGYTF TRBD1 TRBJ1-2 few TRBV29-1
TGTGCCAGCAGCTTAGGCAGGGGATACTACGAGCAGTACTTC CASSLGRGYYEQYF NA TRBJ2-7 NA TRBV11-1
TGTGCCAGCAGGACCGCCGGTTCGGGACACAGTGAAGCTTTCTTT CASRTAGSGHSEAFF NA TRBJ1-1 NA TRBV28
TGTGCCCGAAATCCAAACTCGTTCCCACCTTGGGCTGGGTTCTGCGAGCAGTACTTC CARNPNSFPPWAGFCEQYF NA TRBJ2-7 NA TRBV30
TGCGCCAGCAGCTTGGGATTGTACAGGGGATTCTCCTACGAGCAGTACTTC CASSLGLYRGFSYEQYF TRBD1 TRBJ2-7 few TRBV5-1
TGCAGCGTTCCTAGCGGGCTCCACACCGGGGAGCTGTTTTTT CSVPSGLHTGELFF TRBD2 TRBJ2-2 NA TRBV29-1
TGTGCCAGCAGCCCACGCCCGGGACCGCAATCTGGGGCCAACGTCCTGACTTTC CASSPRPGPQSGANVLTF NA TRBJ2-6 few TRBV7-9
TGCGCCAGCAGTGCGACGGGAGGGCTTGGTGAGCAGTTCTTC CASSATGGLGEQFF TRBD2 TRBJ2-1 NA TRBV5-1
TGTGCCAGTGTACAGAGGGAACATTCACCCCTCCACTTT CASVQREHSPLHF NA TRBJ1-6 few TRBV19
TGTGCCAGCACACCCTGGGTGAACACTGAAGCTTTCTTT CASTPWVNTEAFF NA TRBJ1-1 few TRBV2
TGTGCCAGCAGCGTAGAAGGCTATCAAGAGACCCAGTACTTC CASSVEGYQETQYF NA TRBJ2-5 NA TRBV9
TGCAGCGGCCGGGACCAGGGCGAGCAGTACTTC CSGRDQGEQYF NA TRBJ2-7 NA TRBV29-1
TGTGCCAGCAGCCGGACTGGGAGGAATGAGCAGTTCTTC CASSRTGRNEQFF NA TRBJ2-1 few TRBV6-5
TGTGCCAGCAGCTTAGGGACAGGGGGCCACTATGGCTACACCTTC CASSLGTGGHYGYTF TRBD1 TRBJ1-2 few TRBV7-2
TGTGCCAGCAGTTACTCGAAGGGACGTCCTATGTCCTACACCTTC CASSYSKGRPMSYTF NA TRBJ1-2 few TRBV6-5
TGTGCCAGCAGCTTAGGGAGACAATCTTACTATGGCTACACCTTC CASSLGRQSYYGYTF NA TRBJ1-2 few TRBV13
TGCAGTGCAAATAAGGGACAGAGGCAGTACTTC CSANKGQRQYF TRBD1 TRBJ2-7 NA TRBV20-1
TGTGCCAGCAGCTCGGGACTAGCTGCTTTGGAGACCCAGTACTTC CASSSGLAALETQYF TRBD2 TRBJ2-5 few TRBV7-3
TGTGCCAGCAGCTCATATTTCAGGGTCGCTGAGACCCAGTACTTC CASSSYFRVAETQYF NA TRBJ2-5 few TRBV7-2
TGTGCCAGCAGCGCCCACGGGGTGGGCAATCAGCCCCAGCATTTT CASSAHGVGNQPQHF NA TRBJ1-5 NA TRBV13
TGTGCCAGCAGCTTAGCGGGAGGACAGTACGCTGAAGCTTTCTTT CASSLAGGQYAEAFF NA TRBJ1-1 few TRBV7-2
TGTGCCACCAGCAGAGATCCGATTAGCGGGAACACCGGGGAGCTGTTTTTT CATSRDPISGNTGELFF NA TRBJ2-2 few TRBV15
TGTGCCAGCAGCCAAGGCGGCAGCCAAGAGACCCAGTACTTC CASSQGGSQETQYF NA TRBJ2-5 NA TRBV4-2
TGTGCCAGCAGCCTATCGAGGTTGTTTGGCTACACCTTC CASSLSRLFGYTF NA TRBJ1-2 NA TRBV27
TGCGCCAGCAGCTTGGGGTCAGGGAGTACTGAAGCTTTCTTT CASSLGSGSTEAFF NA TRBJ1-1 NA TRBV5-1
TGCAGCGCCGGGACCTCTTACTATGGCTACACCTTC CSAGTSYYGYTF NA TRBJ1-2 few TRBV29-1
TGTGCCAGCAGGAGAAACGACGGGCACCGTGAGCAGTACTTC CASRRNDGHREQYF NA TRBJ2-7 NA TRBV7-2
TGTGCCAGCAGCTTAGATAGGCTGAACACTGAAGCTTTCTTT CASSLDRLNTEAFF NA TRBJ1-1 few TRBV7-9